Listed here are 24 T cell receptor beta chains from one sample, sequenced in a study of cytomegalovirus exposure and HLA in healthy donors. Primers for the PCR totalled 60 Vbeta and 13 Jbeta. Using immunoSEQ multiplex PCR, the repertoire was profiled, and TCRdb retains in-frame clones only, with some absent. The sample shows about 98,000 clones, about three quarters of them seen only once. Sequencing was performed on PBMCs. Source of these receptors: a man aged 40-50 years in good health and CMV-seronegative.

The V and J genes are TRBV13 and TRBJ1-3, with D unclear. Germline V lookup: CDR1 PRHDT, CDR2 FYEKMQ (reference sequence). Between the trimmed V and J ends, which lost 5 bases and 4 bases, there was a span of 15 bases. The CDR3 has 15 amino acids. The CDR3 DNA is TGTGCCAGCAGCCCCTCAGGACTTCGAGGAAACACCATATATTTT. Amino acids: CASSPSGLRGNTIYF.

This clone was observed a single time. V and J are TRBV5-4 and TRBJ2-4; 9 bases align to TRBD1. The germline V gene has CDR1 SGHNT and CDR2 YYREEE (reference sequence). The CDR3 sequence is 15 residues long. V was pared by 2 bases and J by 7 bases, with 7 bases of the junction left unmatched. CDR3 bases: TGTGCCAGCAGCTTCCAACAGGGGGCCGGGAACATTCAGTACTTC. Amino acid sequence: CASSFQQGAGNIQYF.

The chain joins TRBV6-5 to TRBJ2-7; D is unresolved. V gave up 4 bases and J gave up 0 bases, with 10 bases separating them. The CDR3 contains 14 residues. Germline CDR1 MNHEY, CDR2 SVGAGI. The CDR3 region has the DNA TGTGCCAGCAGTTTTGGGCAAAGCTCCTACGAGCAGTACTTC. Encoded protein: CASSFGQSSYEQYF.

The chain is built from TRBV19 and TRBJ2-2; possibly TRBD1 for D (5 bases). CDR1 is LNHDA and CDR2 is SQIVND in the germline V gene (reference sequence). V was shortened by 4 bases and J by 5 bases, with 14 bases between the two germline ends. This CDR3 contains 15 residues. CDR3 sequence reads: CASSKANAGTGELFF. The CDR3 DNA reads as TGTGCCAGTAGTAAGGCGAATGCAGGGACCGGGGAGCTGTTTTTT.

This clone was counted between two and nine times. This chain links TRBV5-1 with TRBJ1-1; 11 bases fit TRBD1. The junction had 5 bases not matched to a gene; V was cut back by 4 bases and J by 3 bases. The length of the CDR3 is 15 residues. Germline V gene data show CDR1 as SGHRS and CDR2 as YFSETQ. The CDR3 nucleotides read TGCGCCAGCAGCAGGGACAGGGGGGGGTACACTGAAGCTTTCTTT. Amino acid sequence: CASSRDRGGYTEAFF.

The rearrangement uses TRBV6-5 and TRBJ1-2; D gene ambiguous. The length of the CDR3 is 13 residues. Trimming cost V 8 bases and J 1 base, with 11 bases left between them. The germline V gene encodes CDR1 MNHEY and CDR2 SVGAGI. The CDR3 here is CASLGPINYGYTF. CDR3 nucleotide sequence: TGTGCCAGCTTGGGCCCCATTAACTATGGCTACACCTTC.

V gene TRBV7-6 combines with J gene TRBJ2-7; 11 bases agree with TRBD1. The CDR3 spans 20 residues. V lost 1 base and J lost 0; bases outside the gene matches: 14. Germline V CDR1 and CDR2: SGHVS, FNYEAQ. The CDR3 protein is CASSLETPPSGTGGSYEQYF. CDR3 nucleotide sequence: TGTGCCAGCAGCTTAGAGACCCCCCCCTCCGGGACAGGGGGCTCCTACGAGCAGTACTTC.

The V gene is TRBV7-2, the J gene TRBJ1-2; the match to TRBD1 covers 7 bases. J was trimmed by 2 bases and V by 5 bases; bases with no gene match: 11. This CDR3 has 16 residues. Germline V lookup: CDR1 SGHTA, CDR2 FQGNSA. In DNA form, the CDR3 reads TGTGCCAGCAGCCTGAGGACAGGCGAGGCGAACTATGGCTACACCTTC. The encoded protein is CASSLRTGEANYGYTF.

The chain couples TRBV5-6 to TRBJ2-7, with D perhaps matching TRBD1 (5 bases). Germline CDR1 SGHDT, CDR2 YYEEEE. The V gene lost 0 bases and the J gene lost 3 bases, with 10 bases spanning the gap. The CDR3 sequence is 14 residues long. CDR3 sequence (DNA): TGTGCCAGCAGCTTGGACAGGCTAGGCTACGAGCAGTACTTC. This codes for CASSLDRLGYEQYF.

The gene calls are TRBV30 and TRBJ1-5, with D maybe TRBD1 (5 bases). Trimming took 0 bases from V and 6 from J, leaving 18 bases between them. CDR1 is GTSNPN and CDR2 is SVGIG in the germline V gene (reference sequence). The CDR3 is 16 amino acids. The CDR3 DNA reads as TGTGCCTGGAGTGTACTCGGGGGGATGATTACTCAGCCCCAGCATTTT. It codes for CAWSVLGGMITQPQHF.

This clone was seen a handful of times. The CDR3 here is CASSLALRQGGSYEQYF. The CDR3 region has the DNA TGTGCCAGCAGCTTAGCGTTGAGACAGGGGGGGAGCTACGAGCAGTACTTC. The chain combines TRBV7-9 with TRBJ2-5; 9 bases map to TRBD1. The end of the DNA is better explained by TRBJ2-7, so the J call may be wrong. The V gene's germline CDR1 is SEHNR and CDR2 FQNEAQ (reference sequence). The CDR3 spans 17 residues.

The rearrangement uses TRBV15 and TRBJ1-5, with 8 bases fitting TRBD1. V gave up 0 bases and J gave up 6 bases; unmatched junction bases: 4. Germline V CDR1 and CDR2: LNHNV, YYDKDF (reference sequence). This CDR3 region has 15 residues. The CDR3 DNA reads TGTGCCACCAGCAGAGACCAGGGGGCGGGTCAGCCCCAGCATTTT. Its translation: CATSRDQGAGQPQHF.

This clone has just one count. J is TRBJ2-2 and V is TRBV11-3, with 8 bases matching TRBD1. Per the germline V gene, CDR1 is SGHNT and CDR2 is YENEEA. The V segment lost 5 bases and the J segment 4 bases; nucleotides outside the gene matches: 6. The CDR3 is 15 amino acids. The CDR3 sequence: CASSKRQGTTGELFF. The DNA for the CDR3 is TGTGCCAGCAGCAAAAGACAGGGGACCACCGGGGAGCTGTTTTTT. Full variable domain (outside the CDR3, taken from reference TRBV11-3 and TRBJ2-2): EAGVVQSPRYKIIEKKQPVAFWCNPISGHNTLYWYLQNLGQGPELLIRYENEEAVDDSQLPKDRFSAERLKGVDSTLKIQPAELGDSAVYLCASSKRQGTTGELFFGEGSRLTVL.

This clone was seen more than once but under ten times. The chain links TRBV18 to TRBJ1-2; D uncertain. Trimming left V 0 bases short and J 7 bases short, with 12 bases between. The CDR3 runs to 14 residues. CDR1 is KGHSH and CDR2 is LQKENI in the germline V gene. The CDR3 DNA follows: TGTGCCAGCTCACCACCGATGGGAGGCGCTGGCTACACCTTC. Amino acids: CASSPPMGGAGYTF.

The V gene is TRBV27, the J gene TRBJ1-3; D not certain. The CDR3 sequence is 15 residues long. In germline, CDR1 is MNHEY, CDR2 SMNVEV (reference sequence). V was trimmed by 8 bases and J by 1 base, leaving 15 bases between them. This chain's CDR3 is CASRGWGGSGNTIYF. CDR3 nucleotides: TGTGCCAGCCGTGGTTGGGGAGGATCTGGAAACACCATATATTTT.

J is TRBJ1-2 and V is TRBV2; D might be TRBD1 (6 bases). Trimming removed 5 bases at V and 4 bases at J, with 20 bases between. The germline V gene encodes CDR1 SNHLY and CDR2 FYNNEI. The CDR3 length is 16 residues. The CDR3 region is CASSPGVMEKGYGYTF. In nucleotides, the CDR3 is TGTGCCAGCAGTCCAGGGGTAATGGAAAAAGGCTATGGCTACACCTTC. The full variable domain, in which reference TRBV2 and TRBJ1-2 provide the parts outside the CDR3, is EPEVTQTPSHQVTQMGQEVILRCVPISNHLYFYWYRQILGQKVEFLVSFYNNEISEKSEIFDDQFSVERPDGSNFTLKIRSTKLEDSAMYFCASSPGVMEKGYGYTFGSGTRLTVV.

V is TRBV7-9 and J is TRBJ2-5; 7 nucleotides align to TRBD2. J lost 5 bases, V lost 3 bases, and 6 bases had no gene match. This CDR3 comprises 14 residues. Per the germline V gene, CDR1 is SEHNR and CDR2 is FQNEAQ (reference sequence). The CDR3 loop reads CASSLGGGGETQYF. CDR3 DNA sequence: TGTGCCAGCAGCTTGGGCGGGGGAGGCGAGACCCAGTACTTC.

Concerning this clone itself: One junction end does not reproduce the germline sequence, and a read error may be involved. The chain employs TRBV7-2 and TRBJ1-4; possible D gene TRBD1, 5 bases. The CDR3 covers 16 residues. Per germline, CDR1 SGHTA and CDR2 FQGNSA. CDR3 DNA: TGTGCCAGCAGCCTAGCCCTGGGGCAGGGTGGTGAAAAACTGTTTTTT. Protein product: CASSLALGQGGEKLFF.

V gene TRBV19 combines with J gene TRBJ1-5; D remains unclear. V shed 6 bases and J shed 1 base, with 10 bases lying between them. CDR1 is LNHDA, CDR2 SQIVND, per germline (reference sequence). There are 14 residues in the CDR3. CDR3 nucleotide sequence: TGTGCCAGTAGCCCAGGCAGGAGCAATCAGCCCCAGCATTTT. Its translation is CASSPGRSNQPQHF.

J is TRBJ1-5 and V is TRBV7-2, with D perhaps matching TRBD1 (6 bases). The length of the CDR3 is 14 residues. The V gene's germline CDR1 is SGHTA and CDR2 FQGNSA. V lost 8 bases, J lost 6 bases, and 17 bases lay in between. CDR3 in DNA: TGTGCCAGCGCCCGGGGGGGCGTTGGTCAGCCCCAGCATTTT. It yields the protein CASARGGVGQPQHF.

The CDR3 DNA reads TGTGCCAGCAGCTACCCATCAGGGGGAAGGATCGACGAGCAGTACTTC. Protein sequence: CASSYPSGGRIDEQYF. The V and J genes are TRBV5-4 and TRBJ2-7; 7 bases are shared with TRBD1. The CDR3 has 16 amino acids. V was clipped by 3 bases and J by 5 bases; unmatched bases: 14. The germline CDR1 and CDR2 sequences are SGHNT and YYREEE (reference sequence). The variable domain in full, with the rest retrieved from reference TRBV5-4 and TRBJ2-7, is ETGVTQSPTHLIKTRGQQVTLRCSSQSGHNTVSWYQQALGQGPQFIFQYYREEENGRGNFPPRFSGLQFPNYSSELNVNALELDDSALYLCASSYPSGGRIDEQYFGPGTRLTVT.

The chain employs TRBV6-6 and TRBJ1-5; D is unclear. Trimming took 0 bases from V and 6 from J, leaving 9 bases between them. The CDR3 is 14 residues long. CDR1 is MNHNY, CDR2 SVGAGI, per germline (reference sequence). The CDR3 region is CASSYSAGSQPQHF. The CDR3 DNA follows: TGTGCCAGCAGTTACTCGGCAGGTTCTCAGCCCCAGCATTTT.

This clone appeared a single time. The genes are TRBV6-5 and TRBJ1-2, with 8 bases lining up with TRBD1. The CDR3 contains 15 residues. Germline V gene lookup returns CDR1 MNHEY and CDR2 SVGAGI. V shed 5 bases, J shed 7 bases, and the junction held 12 bases outside the gene matches. The CDR3 nucleotides read TGTGCCAGCAGTAACAATCCAGACAGGGGTAGTGGCTACACCTTC. Translated: CASSNNPDRGSGYTF.

The rearrangement uses TRBV5-6 and TRBJ1-5; 7 nucleotides match TRBD1. Germline values: CDR1 SGHDT, CDR2 YYEEEE. V was pared by 0 bases and J by 7 bases, with 4 bases of the junction left unmatched. The CDR3 runs to 14 residues. CDR3 in DNA: TGTGCCAGCAGCTTGGGACAGGGTCGGCAGCCCCAGCATTTT. This gives the protein CASSLGQGRQPQHF.